The 16 T cell receptor beta chains reported below all come from one sample, sequenced in a study of T cell repertoires in cytomegalovirus infection. TCRdb re-derived calls from the reads in MiXCR, one entry per CDR3 protein. The sample comprises about 530,000 distinct CDR3 sequences, more than 25% of which are singletons, and around 13% rests with the top ten. Specimen: PBMCs. The receptor source for this set is a human donor in good health (CMV status not recorded). Some clones in this sample may be carry-over from other donors' samples.

J is TRBJ2-1 and V is TRBV28; the D is unclear. CDR3 length equals 13 residues. Germline V gives CDR1 MDHEN, CDR2 SYDVKM. The V gene lost 6 bases and the J gene lost 3 bases, with 9 bases spanning the gap. The CDR3 DNA reads TGTGCCAGCAGACTCCTAGACTACAATGAGCAGTTCTTC. Translated, it gives CASRLLDYNEQFF.

This clonotype was seen repeatedly, ten times or more. The chain recombines TRBV6-5 with TRBJ1-1; the D gene is possibly TRBD1 (6 bases). Between the trimmed V and J ends, which lost 3 bases and 0 bases, there was a span of 17 bases. The CDR3 runs to 17 residues. In germline, CDR1 is MNHEY, CDR2 SVGAGI. The CDR3 reads CASSYWARQGLNTEAFF. Written as DNA, the CDR3 is TGTGCCAGCAGTTATTGGGCTCGGCAGGGGCTGAACACTGAAGCTTTCTTT.

This clonotype was detected only a few times. The chain is built from TRBV11-2 and TRBJ2-1; 12 nucleotides align to TRBD2. Germline CDR1 is SGHAT and CDR2 is FQNNGV. V lost 0 bases and J lost 5; bases outside the gene matches: 5. There are 17 residues in the CDR3. The chain's CDR3 is CASSLDIRLAGDNEQFF. Here the CDR3 DNA reads TGTGCCAGCAGCTTAGATATCCGACTAGCGGGAGACAATGAGCAGTTCTTC. Variable domain in full (rest from reference TRBV11-2 and TRBJ2-1): EAGVAQSPRYKIIEKRQSVAFWCNPISGHATLYWYQQILGQGPKLLIQFQNNGVVDDSQLPKDRFSAERLKGVDSTLKIQPAKLEDSAVYLCASSLDIRLAGDNEQFFGPGTRLTVL.

A few counts support this clonotype. The chain has TRBV12-3 or TRBV12-4 and TRBJ1-5, with D maybe TRBD1 (5 bases). The CDR3 length is 17 residues. The V end lost 2 bases, the J end lost 0 bases, and 14 bases lay between the germline ends. The CDR3 region has the DNA TGTGCCAGCAGTTTAACGGGGCTAACGAATAGCAATCAGCCCCAGCATTTT. This gives the protein CASSLTGLTNSNQPQHF.

This clonotype has more than one count but fewer than ten. The rearrangement joins TRBV5-1 to TRBJ2-5; TRBD1 matches at 8 bases. Germline V gene sequence: CDR1 SGHRS, CDR2 YFSETQ. With V trimmed by 5 bases and J by 5 bases, 8 bases remained unmatched. CDR3 length: 14 amino acids. As DNA, the CDR3 is TGCGCCAGCAGACCCCAGGGGGCAGTGGAGACCCAGTACTTC. This codes for CASRPQGAVETQYF.

The sample holds many counts of this clonotype. The rearrangement joins TRBV7-8 to TRBJ2-1, with D tentatively TRBD1 or TRBD2 (5 bases each). The V gene lost 4 bases and the J gene lost 6 bases, with 16 bases spanning the gap. The CDR3 has 15 amino acids. Germline V CDR1 and CDR2: SGHVS, FQNEAQ. For the CDR3, the DNA is TGTGCCAGCAGCTCTAGGGACGGTGTATCCAATGAGCAGTTCTTC. Translated, it gives CASSSRDGVSNEQFF.

CDR3 region: CASSRRQMRGEQYF. DNA for the CDR3: TGTGCCAGCAGTAGGAGGCAGATGAGAGGGGAGCAGTACTTC. The rearrangement links TRBV6-2 or TRBV6-3 to TRBJ2-7, with D possibly matching TRBD2 (5 bases). The CDR3 is made up of 14 amino acids. The germline CDR1 and CDR2 sequences are MNHEY and SVGEGT. V dropped 5 bases and J dropped 7 bases, with 18 bases sitting between them.

Comments on this clonotype: This clone may be a read error of a much larger clone one base away. The chain has TRBV7-2 and TRBJ1-2; D is unresolved. Germline V CDR1 and CDR2: SGHTA, FQGNSA. CDR3 length: 14 amino acids. CDR3 nucleotides: TGTGCCTGCAGCCCCGGCTTGGACCCCTATGGCTACACCTTC. Protein product: CACSPGLDPYGYTF.

The chain has TRBV29-1 and TRBJ1-6; the D is unclear. Trimming stripped 5 bases from V and 6 bases from J, with 11 bases between. The CDR3 has 13 amino acids. Germline CDR1 and CDR2: SQVTM and ANQGSEA. As DNA, the CDR3 is TGCAGCGTTCAGCAGGCGGCTAATTCACCCCTCCACTTT. Its translation is CSVQQAANSPLHF.

This chain connects TRBV7-9 to TRBJ2-7; D not certain. This CDR3 has 13 amino acids. Trimming cost V 4 bases and J 0 bases, with 7 bases left between them. The germline V gene encodes CDR1 SEHNR and CDR2 FQNEAQ (reference sequence). The CDR3 bases are TGTGCCAGCAGCTCGCCGACCTCCTACGAGCAGTACTTC. It codes for CASSSPTSYEQYF.

This clonotype was seen more than once but under ten times. The chain uses TRBV7-9 and TRBJ2-7, with 13 positions matching TRBD2. Germline lookup yields CDR1 SEHNR and CDR2 FQNEAQ (reference sequence). Germline trimming cut 4 bases from V and 6 bases from J; bases unmatched to any gene: 6. This CDR3 is 15 amino acids long. CDR3 loop: CASSSWTSGRREQYF. The CDR3 DNA reads TGTGCCAGCAGCTCGTGGACTAGCGGGAGACGCGAGCAGTACTTC.

The J gene is TRBJ2-3, the V gene TRBV6-1; 9 bases line up with TRBD2. Germline CDR1 MNHNS, CDR2 SASEGT. Losses at the gene ends were 6 bases for V and 4 bases for J; bases not matched to a gene: 5. This CDR3 comprises 14 residues. As DNA, the CDR3 is TGTGCCAGCAGGGCGGGAGGGGGCCCAGATACGCAGTATTTT. Its protein is CASRAGGGPDTQYF.

The J gene is TRBJ1-3, the V gene TRBV7-9; D uncertain. The CDR3 has 14 residues. Trimming stripped 5 bases from V and 4 bases from J, with 12 bases between. Germline CDR1 and CDR2: SEHNR and FQNEAQ (reference sequence). The CDR3 protein is CASSDPHSGNTIYF. The CDR3 DNA reads as TGTGCCAGCAGCGACCCCCATTCGGGAAACACCATATATTTT.

The chain is built from TRBV6-2 or TRBV6-3 and TRBJ1-1, with 7 bases identical to TRBD1. V was pared by 7 bases and J by 4 bases, with 9 bases of the junction left unmatched. Germline values: CDR1 MNHEY, CDR2 SVGEGT. The CDR3 contains 14 residues. The CDR3 region has the DNA TGTGCCAGCACCATACAAGACAGGGTCACTGAAGCTTTCTTT. This codes for CASTIQDRVTEAFF.

This clonotype has a handful of counts. The V and J genes are TRBV7-9 and TRBJ2-7, with D perhaps being TRBD1 or TRBD2 (5 bases each). The CDR3 covers 16 residues. The V gene's germline CDR1 is SEHNR and CDR2 FQNEAQ (reference sequence). V lost 6 bases and J 2 bases, leaving 20 bases between the germline ends. In DNA form, the CDR3 reads TGTGCCAGCAGTTCGTTCGGGGCCCTAACTCCCTACGAGCAGTACTTC. Protein product: CASSSFGALTPYEQYF. The whole variable domain, filled in from reference TRBV7-9 and TRBJ2-7, reads DTGVSQNPRHKITKRGQNVTFRCDPISEHNRLYWYRQTLGQGPEFLTYFQNEAQLEKSRLLSDRFSAERPKGSFSTLEIQRTEQGDSAMYLCASSSFGALTPYEQYFGPGTRLTVT.

This clonotype was recorded a few times. The CDR3 spells CASALDRKNIQYF. In DNA form, the CDR3 reads TGTGCCAGTGCTTTGGACAGAAAAAACATTCAGTACTTC. The rearrangement uses TRBV19 and TRBJ2-4, with a weak D call TRBD1 (6 bases). Germline CDR1 reads LNHDA; CDR2 reads SQIVND (reference sequence). The CDR3 is made up of 13 amino acids. The V and J ends lost 8 bases and 4 bases respectively, with 12 bases between them.